A single sample is the source of the 24 T cell receptor beta chains below, sequenced in a study of human T cells and chemical hapten exposure. This sample's time point: patch test 2, 6 weeks after DPC sensitization. Treatment reported: therapeutic diphenylcyclopropenone sensitization with weekly scalp DPC. TCRdb processed the RACE reads anew with MiXCR; each CDR3 protein has one entry. The sample yields 80,000 to 95,000 distinct CDR3 sequences, approximately 11% seen once. The sequenced sample was whole blood, obtained in connection with sensitization to the hapten diphenylcyclopropenone (DPC). These receptors all come from a man aged 40-50 years with alopecia areata. Some clones in this sample may be carry-over from other donors' samples.

In this sample, this clonotype turned up many times. The rearrangement uses TRBV20-1 and TRBJ1-2, with TRBD1 identical over 7 bases. J lost 5 bases, V lost 2 bases, and 8 bases had no gene match. Germline CDR1 DFQATT, CDR2 SNEGSKA (reference sequence). The CDR3 contains 14 residues. The CDR3 reads CSARSREGAYGYTF. The CDR3 DNA reads as TGCAGTGCTAGATCCAGGGAGGGGGCTTATGGCTACACCTTC.

This chain joins TRBV14 and TRBJ2-3, with D uncertain. This CDR3 is built from 14 residues. V lost 0 bases to trimming and J lost 2 bases, with 6 bases between them. Germline assignment: CDR1 SGHDN and CDR2 FVKESK. The CDR3 DNA sequence: TGTGCCAGCAGCCAAGACTACCCCACAGATACGCAGTATTTT. It codes for CASSQDYPTDTQYF.

This clonotype was counted only a few times. The rearrangement uses TRBV4-3 and TRBJ1-2; TRBD1 aligns across 10 bases. Germline CDR1 and CDR2: LGHNA and YSLEER. J lost 4 bases, V lost 4 bases, and 12 bases had no gene match. This CDR3 is built from 17 residues. Here the CDR3 DNA reads TGCGCCAGCAGCCGCACCGGCGGGACAGGGGATCGCTATGGCTACACCTTC. Translation: CASSRTGGTGDRYGYTF.

This rearrangement joins TRBV19 to TRBJ1-5; tentatively, D is TRBD1 (5 bases). Looked up from germline, CDR1 is LNHDA and CDR2 is SQIVND (reference sequence). This CDR3 comprises 16 residues. V was pared by 0 bases and J by 6 bases, with 15 bases between. In DNA, the CDR3 is TGTGCCAGTAGTATAGATCACGGGGCAGATGGTCAGCCCCAGCATTTT. The encoded protein is CASSIDHGADGQPQHF.

V is TRBV10-3 and J is TRBJ1-4; D possibly corresponds to TRBD1 (5 bases). This CDR3 has 13 residues. Per germline, CDR1 ENHRY and CDR2 SYGVKD. Trimming removed 6 bases from V and 7 bases from J, with 12 bases in between. CDR3 loop: CAIRRSDSEKLFF. CDR3 DNA sequence: TGTGCCATCAGGAGATCTGACAGTGAAAAACTGTTTTTT.

The chain uses TRBV27 and TRBJ2-2; possible D gene TRBD1, 6 bases. V shed 3 bases and J shed 2 bases, with 19 bases lying between them. The CDR3 is 18 residues long. Germline values: CDR1 MNHEY, CDR2 SMNVEV (reference sequence). The CDR3: CASSFGGRWTANTGELFF. CDR3 bases: TGTGCCAGCAGTTTCGGTGGTCGTTGGACAGCCAACACCGGGGAGCTGTTTTTT.

This clonotype showed up just a few times. V gene TRBV12-5 combines with J gene TRBJ2-3, with D maybe TRBD2 (5 bases). The CDR3 consists of 14 residues. V gave up 1 base and J gave up 7 bases, with 12 bases separating them. The germline CDR1 and CDR2 sequences are LGHNT and FRNRAP. In DNA form, the CDR3 reads TGTGCTAGTGGTTTGGGACCGGGGTCGAATACGCAGTATTTT. Translating it yields CASGLGPGSNTQYF.

The V gene is TRBV13, the J gene TRBJ2-3; D may match TRBD1 or TRBD2 (5 bases each). Trimming stripped 6 bases from V and 6 bases from J, with 10 bases between. CDR1 PRHDT and CDR2 FYEKMQ come from the germline V gene (reference sequence). There are 12 residues in the CDR3. The CDR3 is CASRGERDTQYF. DNA for the CDR3: TGTGCCAGCAGGGGGGAGCGGGATACGCAGTATTTT.

At least ten counts were recorded for this clonotype. The chain combines TRBV12-3 or TRBV12-4 with TRBJ1-2, with 9 bases aligning to TRBD1. This CDR3 contains 16 residues. The V and J ends lost 5 bases and 1 base, in that order; junction bases with no gene match: 8. In DNA, the CDR3 is TGTGCCAGCAGTCCGAGACGACAGGGGGGTAACTATGGCTACACCTTC. This codes for CASSPRRQGGNYGYTF.

The chain links TRBV3-1 to TRBJ2-3; D is unclear. V was pared by 0 bases and J by 4 bases, with 8 bases between. The CDR3 spans 14 residues. Germline V gene sequence: CDR1 LGHDT, CDR2 YNNKEL (reference sequence). The CDR3 region is CASSQDLDPDTQYF. The CDR3 DNA is TGTGCCAGCAGCCAAGATCTGGACCCAGATACGCAGTATTTT.

In this sample, this clonotype turned up a few times. The chain employs TRBV5-1 and TRBJ2-5, with 9 positions matching TRBD2. The trim removed 10 bases at V and 5 bases at J, leaving 15 bases unmatched. Germline assignment: CDR1 SGHRS and CDR2 YFSETQ. The CDR3 is 15 amino acids. In nucleotides, the CDR3 is TGCGCCTCAACCCCCTTCCCGCGGGAGGGCGAGACCCAGTACTTC. The encoded protein is CASTPFPREGETQYF. Looking up the rest from reference TRBV5-1 and TRBJ2-5 gives the full variable domain: KAGVTQTPRYLIKTRGQQVTLSCSPISGHRSVSWYQQTPGQGLQFLFEYFSETQRNKGNFPGRFSGRQFSNSRSEMNVSTLELGDSALYLCASTPFPREGETQYFGPGTRLLVL.

This clonotype was seen only a few times. V is TRBV10-3 and J is TRBJ2-7; 8 bases match TRBD1. CDR1 ENHRY and CDR2 SYGVKD come from the germline V gene. J gave up 2 bases and V 5 bases, and 8 bases lay outside the gene matches. The CDR3 has 15 residues. The CDR3 loop is CAISPVTGGTYEQYF. In DNA, the CDR3 is TGTGCCATCAGTCCGGTAACAGGGGGAACCTACGAGCAGTACTTC.

This clonotype came up many times. V is TRBV28 and J is TRBJ1-5; D might be TRBD1 (5 bases). The germline V gene encodes CDR1 MDHEN and CDR2 SYDVKM. This CDR3 is built from 15 residues. The V and J ends lost 7 bases and 3 bases respectively, with 16 bases between them. The CDR3 bases are TGTGCCAGCAATCCCGACAGAGAAGTCAATCAGCCCCAGCATTTT. Translating gives CASNPDREVNQPQHF.

The chain has TRBV6-2 or TRBV6-3 and TRBJ1-1; perhaps TRBD1 as D (5 bases). The germline gives CDR1 MNHEY, CDR2 SVGEGT. This CDR3 has 16 residues. V lost 6 bases, J lost 4 bases, and 21 bases lay in between. The CDR3 is CASSPTPGRVGTEAFF. For the CDR3, the DNA is TGTGCCAGCAGCCCCACGCCGGGCAGGGTAGGCACTGAAGCTTTCTTT.

This clonotype has only a few counts. This chain uses TRBV3-1 with TRBJ2-7; D gene uncertain. The length of the CDR3 is 12 residues. The V end was cut by 4 bases, the J end by 2 bases, with 6 bases between. CDR1 is LGHDT and CDR2 is YNNKEL in the germline V gene (reference sequence). CDR3 bases: TGTGCCAGCAGCCCCACGCCCTACGAGCAGTACTTC. This translates into CASSPTPYEQYF.

This clonotype occurred a few times. The chain has TRBV29-1 and TRBJ2-3, with TRBD1 identical over 8 bases. The V gene end was trimmed by 0 bases and the J gene end by 7 bases; junction bases not matched to a gene: 9. The V gene's germline CDR1 is SQVTM and CDR2 ANQGSEA. This CDR3 spans 15 amino acids. The CDR3 reads CSVEDESGGTYTQYF. CDR3 sequence (DNA): TGCAGCGTTGAAGATGAGTCAGGGGGCACTTATACGCAGTATTTT.

This clonotype was counted only a few times. V usage is TRBV6-5 and J usage is TRBJ2-3; D uncertain. The CDR3 runs to 13 residues. Per germline, CDR1 MNHEY and CDR2 SVGAGI. Trimming shortened V by 8 bases and J by 2 bases, and 11 bases separated the two germline ends. Written as DNA, the CDR3 is TGTGCCAGCTTGAACAGCGACACAGATACGCAGTATTTT. Translated, it gives CASLNSDTDTQYF.

The chain combines TRBV7-9 with TRBJ2-3, with 14 bases fitting TRBD2. This CDR3 comprises 18 residues. J lost 1 base, V lost 5 bases, and 8 bases had no gene match. Per the germline V gene, CDR1 is SEHNR and CDR2 is FQNEAQ (reference sequence). CDR3 sequence (DNA): TGTGCCAGCAGCGACGGGACTAGCGGGAGAGGCGGCACAGATACGCAGTATTTT. Translated: CASSDGTSGRGGTDTQYF.

This clonotype appeared a few times. The junction departs from the called germline gene at one end, perhaps through a read error. The chain has TRBV13 and TRBJ2-5; D possibly uses TRBD1 or TRBD2 (5 bases each). CDR3 length: 12 residues. Germline CDR1 and CDR2: PRHDT and FYEKMQ (reference sequence). The CDR3 protein is CASSYTRDRQDF. CDR3 DNA: TGTGCCAGCAGCTATACCCGGGACCGGCAGGACTTC. The variable domain in full, with the rest retrieved from reference TRBV13 and TRBJ2-5, is AAGVIQSPRHLIKEKRETATLKCYPIPRHDTVYWYQQGPGQDPQFLISFYEKMQSDKGSIPDRFSAQQFSDYHSELNMSSLELGDSALYFCASSYTRDRQDFGPGTRLLVL.

The rearrangement uses TRBV5-1 and TRBJ2-3; D gene uncertain. V was pared by 4 bases and J by 1 base, with 10 bases between. CDR1 is SGHRS, CDR2 YFSETQ, per germline. The CDR3 is 14 amino acids. The CDR3 loop is CASSVALRTDTQYF. The CDR3 bases are TGCGCCAGCAGCGTGGCCCTCCGCACAGATACGCAGTATTTT.

This clonotype was observed at least ten times. The rearrangement joins TRBV5-4 to TRBJ2-5, with D unclear. Trimming took 0 bases from V and 3 from J, leaving 6 bases between them. This CDR3 comprises 13 residues. CDR1 and CDR2 (germline): SGHNT, YYREEE (reference sequence). This chain's CDR3 is CASSLAAEETQYF. The CDR3 DNA reads as TGTGCCAGCAGCTTGGCCGCTGAAGAGACCCAGTACTTC.

This clonotype has a handful of counts. This sequence joins TRBV30 and TRBJ2-3, with 8 nucleotides matching TRBD2. This CDR3 spans 15 amino acids. V was clipped by 2 bases and J by 0 bases; unmatched bases: 4. CDR1 and CDR2 from the germline V gene are GTSNPN and SVGIG (reference sequence). CDR3 sequence: CAWSKTSASTDTQYF. Here the CDR3 DNA reads TGTGCCTGGAGTAAGACTAGCGCTAGCACAGATACGCAGTATTTT.

This clonotype was found a few times. This chain links TRBV4-2 with TRBJ2-1; tentatively, D is TRBD1 or TRBD2 (5 bases each). The germline gives CDR1 LGHNA, CDR2 YNFKEQ. This CDR3 is built from 15 residues. Trimming took 0 bases from V and 9 from J, leaving 15 bases between them. DNA for the CDR3: TGTGCCAGCAGCCAAGATACCAGGGTGAGCGGTGAGCAGTTCTTC. Translation: CASSQDTRVSGEQFF.

The chain uses TRBV20-1 and TRBJ2-3; D remains unclear. The V end lost 1 base, the J end lost 3 bases, and 8 bases lay between the germline ends. Germline lookup yields CDR1 DFQATT and CDR2 SNEGSKA (reference sequence). The CDR3 spans 13 residues. CDR3 coding DNA: TGCAGTGCTAGAGTGTGGGGAACAGATACGCAGTATTTT. Amino acids: CSARVWGTDTQYF.